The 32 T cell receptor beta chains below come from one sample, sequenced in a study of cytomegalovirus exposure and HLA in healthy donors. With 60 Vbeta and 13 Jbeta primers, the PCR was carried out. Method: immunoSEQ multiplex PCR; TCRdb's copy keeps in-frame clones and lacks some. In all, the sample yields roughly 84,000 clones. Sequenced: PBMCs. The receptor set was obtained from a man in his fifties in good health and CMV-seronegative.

The CDR3 loop reads CASSPPKGGADNEQFF. The CDR3 nucleotides read TGTGCCAGCAGCCCCCCCAAGGGGGGGGCCGACAATGAGCAGTTCTTC. The V and J genes are TRBV9 and TRBJ2-1, with D maybe TRBD2 (7 bases). The V end lost 4 bases, the J end lost 5 bases, and 19 bases lay between the germline ends. This CDR3 spans 16 amino acids. Germline CDR1 is SGDLS and CDR2 is YYNGEE. Full variable domain (rest looked up from reference TRBV9 and TRBJ2-1): DSGVTQTPKHLITATGQRVTLRCSPRSGDLSVYWYQQSLDQGLQFLIQYYNGEERAKGNILERFSAQQFPDLHSELNLSSLELGDSALYFCASSPPKGGADNEQFFGPGTRLTVL.

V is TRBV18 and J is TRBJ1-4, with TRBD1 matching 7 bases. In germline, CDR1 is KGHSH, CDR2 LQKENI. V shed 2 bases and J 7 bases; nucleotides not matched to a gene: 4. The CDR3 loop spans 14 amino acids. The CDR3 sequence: CASSPGTVSEKLFF. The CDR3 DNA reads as TGTGCCAGCTCACCAGGGACAGTGAGTGAAAAACTGTTTTTT.

The DNA of the CDR3 is TGTGCCAGCAGCCAGAACACTTACAGGGCCCGAGGCGGGGAGCTGTTTTTT. This translates into CASSQNTYRARGGELFF. The chain combines TRBV14 with TRBJ2-2; D perhaps matches TRBD1 (6 bases). CDR1 is SGHDN, CDR2 FVKESK, per germline. The CDR3 extends over 17 amino acids. The V end was cut by 3 bases, the J end by 7 bases, with 21 bases between.

The CDR3 nucleotides are TGTGCCAGCCTGCAACTTCCCTACGAGCAGTACTTC. The encoded protein is CASLQLPYEQYF. The rearrangement links TRBV2 to TRBJ2-7; no reliable D call. The V end was cut by 8 bases, the J end by 2 bases, with 10 bases between. Germline CDR1 and CDR2: SNHLY and FYNNEI. The length of the CDR3 is 12 residues.

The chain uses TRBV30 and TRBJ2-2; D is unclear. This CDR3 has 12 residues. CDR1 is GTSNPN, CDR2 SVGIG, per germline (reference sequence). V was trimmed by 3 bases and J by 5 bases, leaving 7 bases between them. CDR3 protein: CAWSPVTGELFF. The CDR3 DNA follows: TGTGCCTGGAGCCCGGTGACCGGGGAGCTGTTTTTT.

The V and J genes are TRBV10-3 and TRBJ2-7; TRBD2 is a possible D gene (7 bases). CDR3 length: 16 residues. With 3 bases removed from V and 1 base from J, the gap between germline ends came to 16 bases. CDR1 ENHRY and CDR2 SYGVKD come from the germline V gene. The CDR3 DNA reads TGTGCCATCAGTGACATAAGGGGGGGGGTGTCCTACGAGCAGTACTTC. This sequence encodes CAISDIRGGVSYEQYF.

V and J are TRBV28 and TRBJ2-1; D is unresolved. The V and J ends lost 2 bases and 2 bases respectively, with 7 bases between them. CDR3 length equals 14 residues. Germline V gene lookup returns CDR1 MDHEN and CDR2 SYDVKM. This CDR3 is CASSLTGTYNEQFF. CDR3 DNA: TGTGCCAGCAGTTTAACGGGTACCTACAATGAGCAGTTCTTC.

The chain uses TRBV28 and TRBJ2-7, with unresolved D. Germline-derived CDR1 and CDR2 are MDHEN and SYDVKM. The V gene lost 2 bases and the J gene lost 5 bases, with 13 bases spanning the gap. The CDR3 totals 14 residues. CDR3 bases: TGTGCCAGCAGTTTACCGGCAGGCGATCACGAGCAGTACTTC. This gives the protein CASSLPAGDHEQYF.

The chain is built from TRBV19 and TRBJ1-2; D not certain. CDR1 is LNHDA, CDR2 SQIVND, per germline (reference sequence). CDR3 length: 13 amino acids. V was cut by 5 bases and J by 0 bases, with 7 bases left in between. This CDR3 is CASSGGANYGYTF. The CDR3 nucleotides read TGTGCCAGTAGTGGCGGAGCTAACTATGGCTACACCTTC.

The CDR3 DNA follows: TGTGCCAGCAGCTCCTACAGGGTCTACGAGCAGTACTTC. It yields the protein CASSSYRVYEQYF. The rearrangement joins TRBV7-9 to TRBJ2-7, with D possibly TRBD1 on 6 matching bases. The CDR3 is 13 residues long. V was clipped by 4 bases and J by 3 bases, with 10 bases between them. The V gene's germline CDR1 is SEHNR and CDR2 FQNEAQ (reference sequence).

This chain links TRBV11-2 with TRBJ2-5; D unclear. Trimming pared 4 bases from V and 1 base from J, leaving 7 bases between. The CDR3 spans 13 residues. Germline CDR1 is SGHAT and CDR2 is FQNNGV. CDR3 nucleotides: TGTGCCAGCAGCTGGGCCCTCCAAGAGACCCAGTACTTC. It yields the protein CASSWALQETQYF.

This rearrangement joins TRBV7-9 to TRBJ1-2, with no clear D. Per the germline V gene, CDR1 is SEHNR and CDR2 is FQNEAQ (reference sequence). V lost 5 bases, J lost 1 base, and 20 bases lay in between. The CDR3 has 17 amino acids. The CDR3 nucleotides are TGTGCCAGCAGCAGCTGGAATCTAGGTGGGAGTAACTATGGCTACACCTTC. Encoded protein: CASSSWNLGGSNYGYTF.

CDR3 DNA sequence: TGCGCCAGCAGCCTACTAGCGGGGGGACAGAACACCGGGGAGCTGTTTTTT. Its protein is CASSLLAGGQNTGELFF. This chain connects TRBV4-1 to TRBJ2-2, with 12 bases fitting TRBD2. Germline V gene data show CDR1 as MGHRA and CDR2 as YSYEKL. This CDR3 comprises 17 residues. J gave up 1 base and V 4 bases, and 4 bases lay outside the gene matches.

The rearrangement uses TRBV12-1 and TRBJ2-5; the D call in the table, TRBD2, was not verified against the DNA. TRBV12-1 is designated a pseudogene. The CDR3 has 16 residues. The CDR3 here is CASSSPGAGIGETQYF. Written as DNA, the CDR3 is TGTGCCAGCAGCTCCCCCGGGGCGGGGATTGGGGAGACCCAGTACTTC.

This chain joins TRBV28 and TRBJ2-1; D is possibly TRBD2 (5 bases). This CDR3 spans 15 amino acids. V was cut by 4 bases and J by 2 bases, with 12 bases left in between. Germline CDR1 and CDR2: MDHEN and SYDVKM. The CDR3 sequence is CASSSNGLTYNEQFF. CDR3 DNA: TGTGCCAGCAGTTCTAACGGACTTACCTACAATGAGCAGTTCTTC.

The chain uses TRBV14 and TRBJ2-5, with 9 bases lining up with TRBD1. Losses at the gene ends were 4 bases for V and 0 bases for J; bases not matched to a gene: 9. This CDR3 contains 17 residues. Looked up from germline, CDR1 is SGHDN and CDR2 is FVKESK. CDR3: CASSPATGGKYQETQYF. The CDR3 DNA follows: TGTGCCAGCAGCCCGGCGACAGGGGGAAAGTACCAAGAGACCCAGTACTTC. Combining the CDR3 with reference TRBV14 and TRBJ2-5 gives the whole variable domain EAGVTQFPSHSVIEKGQTVTLRCDPISGHDNLYWYRRVMGKEIKFLLHFVKESKQDESGMPNNRFLAERTGGTYSTLKVQPAELEDSGVYFCASSPATGGKYQETQYFGPGTRLLVL.

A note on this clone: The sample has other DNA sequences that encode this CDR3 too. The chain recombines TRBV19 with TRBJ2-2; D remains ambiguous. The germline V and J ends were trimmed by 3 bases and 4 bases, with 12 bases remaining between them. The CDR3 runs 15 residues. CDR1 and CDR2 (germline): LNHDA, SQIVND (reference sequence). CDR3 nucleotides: TGTGCCAGTAGTATGCAGGCCACAGTCACCGGGGAGCTGTTTTTT. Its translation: CASSMQATVTGELFF.

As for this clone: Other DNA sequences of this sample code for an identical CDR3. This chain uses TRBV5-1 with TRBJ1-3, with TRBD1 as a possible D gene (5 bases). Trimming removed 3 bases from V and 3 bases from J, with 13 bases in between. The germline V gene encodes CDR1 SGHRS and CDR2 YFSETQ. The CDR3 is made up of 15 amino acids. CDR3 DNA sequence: TGCGCCAGCAGCTCCAGGGTGGGCGGTGGAAACACCATATATTTT. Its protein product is CASSSRVGGGNTIYF.

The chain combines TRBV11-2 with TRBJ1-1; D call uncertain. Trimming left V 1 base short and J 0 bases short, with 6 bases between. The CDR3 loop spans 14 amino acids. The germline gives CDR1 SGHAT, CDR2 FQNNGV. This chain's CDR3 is CASSLGQMNTEAFF. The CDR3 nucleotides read TGTGCCAGCAGCTTAGGCCAGATGAACACTGAAGCTTTCTTT.

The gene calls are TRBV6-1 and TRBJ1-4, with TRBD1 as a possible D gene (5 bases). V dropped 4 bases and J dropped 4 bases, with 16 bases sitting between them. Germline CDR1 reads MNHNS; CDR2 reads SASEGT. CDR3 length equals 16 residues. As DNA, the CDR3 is TGTGCCAGCAGTGCCGCAAACAGGCGGGGTAATGAAAAACTGTTTTTT. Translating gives CASSAANRRGNEKLFF.

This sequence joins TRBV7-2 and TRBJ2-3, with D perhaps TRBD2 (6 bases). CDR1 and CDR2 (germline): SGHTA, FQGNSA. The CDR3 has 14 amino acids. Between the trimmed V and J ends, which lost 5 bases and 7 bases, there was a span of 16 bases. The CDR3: CASSPPGETYTQYF. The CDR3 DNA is TGTGCCAGCAGCCCACCGGGGGAGACCTATACGCAGTATTTT.

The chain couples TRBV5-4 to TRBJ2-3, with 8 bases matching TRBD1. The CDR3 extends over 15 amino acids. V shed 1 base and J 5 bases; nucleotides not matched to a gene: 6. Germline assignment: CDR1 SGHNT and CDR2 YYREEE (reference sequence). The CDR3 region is CASSLRQGALDTQYF. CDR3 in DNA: TGTGCCAGCAGCTTGCGGCAGGGGGCATTAGATACGCAGTATTTT.

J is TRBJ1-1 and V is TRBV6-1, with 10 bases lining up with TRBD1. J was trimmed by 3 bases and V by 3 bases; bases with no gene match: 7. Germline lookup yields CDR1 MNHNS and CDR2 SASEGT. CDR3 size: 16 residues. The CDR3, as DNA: TGTGCCAGCAGTGAGCCCGGGACAGGGGTAGACACTGAAGCTTTCTTT. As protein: CASSEPGTGVDTEAFF.

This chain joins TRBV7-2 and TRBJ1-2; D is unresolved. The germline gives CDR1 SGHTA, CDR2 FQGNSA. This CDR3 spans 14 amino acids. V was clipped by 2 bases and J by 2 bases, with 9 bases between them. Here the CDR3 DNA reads TGTGCCAGCAGCTTAAGTCAAGCAAACTATGGCTACACCTTC. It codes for CASSLSQANYGYTF.

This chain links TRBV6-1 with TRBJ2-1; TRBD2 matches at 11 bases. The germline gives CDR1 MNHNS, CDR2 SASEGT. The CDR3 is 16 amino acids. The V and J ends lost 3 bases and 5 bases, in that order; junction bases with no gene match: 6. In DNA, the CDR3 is TGTGCCAGCAGTGATTGGGGACTAGCGGTGAACAATGAGCAGTTCTTC. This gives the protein CASSDWGLAVNNEQFF.

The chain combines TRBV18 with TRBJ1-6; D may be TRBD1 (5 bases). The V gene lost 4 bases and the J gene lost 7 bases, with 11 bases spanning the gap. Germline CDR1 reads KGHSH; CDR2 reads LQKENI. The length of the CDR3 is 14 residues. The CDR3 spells CASSRAGLNSPLHF. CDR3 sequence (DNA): TGTGCCAGCTCACGTGCAGGGTTAAATTCACCCCTCCACTTT.

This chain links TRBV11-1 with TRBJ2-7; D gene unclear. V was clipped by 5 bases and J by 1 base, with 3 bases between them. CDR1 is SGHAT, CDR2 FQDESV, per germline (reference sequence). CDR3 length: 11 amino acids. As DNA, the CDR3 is TGTGCCAGCAGCCCATCCTACGAGCAGTACTTC. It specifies CASSPSYEQYF.

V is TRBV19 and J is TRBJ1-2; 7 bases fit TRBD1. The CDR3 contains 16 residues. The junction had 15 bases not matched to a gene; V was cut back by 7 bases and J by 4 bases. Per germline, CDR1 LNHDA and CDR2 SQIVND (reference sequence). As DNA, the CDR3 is TGTGCCAGTAAGGGTCTCGGTTTCCGGGACAGCTATGGCTACACCTTC. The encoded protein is CASKGLGFRDSYGYTF.

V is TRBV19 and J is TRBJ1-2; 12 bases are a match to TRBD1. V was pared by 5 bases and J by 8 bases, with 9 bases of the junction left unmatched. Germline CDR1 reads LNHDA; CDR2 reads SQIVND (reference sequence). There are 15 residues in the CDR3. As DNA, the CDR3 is TGTGCCAGTAGTCTCCGCGGGACAGGGGGCCGGGGCTACACCTTC. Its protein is CASSLRGTGGRGYTF. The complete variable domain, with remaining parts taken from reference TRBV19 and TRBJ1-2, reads DGGITQSPKYLFRKEGQNVTLSCEQNLNHDAMYWYRQDPGQGLRLIYYSQIVNDFQKGDIAEGYSVSREKKESFPLTVTSAQKNPTAFYLCASSLRGTGGRGYTFGSGTRLTVV.

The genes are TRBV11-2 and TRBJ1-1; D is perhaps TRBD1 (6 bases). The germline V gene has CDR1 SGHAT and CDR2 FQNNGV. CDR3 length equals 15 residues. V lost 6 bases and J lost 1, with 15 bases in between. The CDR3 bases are TGTGCCAGCAGGCAAAATTACAGGGAGAACACTGAAGCTTTCTTT. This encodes CASRQNYRENTEAFF.

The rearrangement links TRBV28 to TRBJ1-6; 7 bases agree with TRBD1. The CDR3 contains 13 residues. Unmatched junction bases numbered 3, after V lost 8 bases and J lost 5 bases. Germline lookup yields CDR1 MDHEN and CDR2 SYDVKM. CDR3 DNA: TGTGCCAGCTGGGACAGTAATAATTCACCCCTCCACTTT. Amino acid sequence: CASWDSNNSPLHF.

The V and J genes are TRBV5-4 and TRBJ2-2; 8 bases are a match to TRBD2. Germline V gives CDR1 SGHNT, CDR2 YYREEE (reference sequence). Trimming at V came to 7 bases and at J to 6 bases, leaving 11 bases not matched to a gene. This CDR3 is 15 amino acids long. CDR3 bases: TGTGCCAGCTATAGCCACCGGGGGGGTGCCGGGGAGCTGTTTTTT. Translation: CASYSHRGGAGELFF.